The clone carrying this T cell receptor beta chain was picked up one time. Its matching antigen is unknown. In the original processing: With immunoSEQ giving junction-only sequences and no quality scores, filtering differed. Method: immunoSEQ multiplex PCR; TCRdb's copy keeps in-frame clones and lacks some. D and trimming were read from the DNA, whereas the V and J calls and clone size are those reported in that table. The sample holds about 2.4 million clones, 80% to 95% seen once. This entry is derived from a study of shared clonotypes between healthy human individuals. Across the study: For every donor, three CD4 naive, three CD4 memory, two CD8 naive and one CD8 memory plates were used. Study-wide findings and caveats: The authors expected sequencing depth to affect clonotype sharing among donors.

Germline CDR1 reads MDHEN; CDR2 reads SYDVKM. Trimming stripped 2 bases from V and 6 bases from J, with 7 bases between. This CDR3 has 13 amino acids. The chain has TRBV28 and TRBJ1-4, with D unclear. Sequencing was carried out using naive CD4+ T cells from PBMCs. Subset meaning: CD45RA+ positively selected. The source is a man aged 18 to 30 in good health. Some clones in this sample may be carry-over from other donors' samples. CDR3 loop: CASSLLSDEKLFF. In DNA, the CDR3 is TGTGCCAGCAGTTTACTCTCTGATGAAAAACTGTTTTTT.